The 5 T cell receptor beta chains listed next were all sequenced from one sample in a study of graft-versus-host responses after intestinal transplantation. Clones were sequenced by immunoSEQ multiplex PCR, and TCRdb holds only the in-frame ones, with some missing. Of 60,000 to 70,000 clones in the sample, around 86% were seen once. Graft samples were processed, releasing intraepithelial and lamina propria lymphocytes. This sample comprised ileum tissue, obtained about 350 days after transplant. The receptors shown here come from a human patient who received an intestinal transplant, so some T cells may come from the graft donor.

This clone was counted once. This chain joins TRBV7-8 and TRBJ2-4, with 7 nucleotides matching TRBD1. This CDR3 has 16 amino acids. V shed 5 bases and J 0 bases; nucleotides not matched to a gene: 7. The V gene's germline CDR1 is SGHVS and CDR2 FQNEAQ. In DNA, the CDR3 is TGTGCCAGCAGCATATCAGGGGGACAAGCCAAAAACATTCAGTACTTC. It specifies CASSISGGQAKNIQYF.

The genes are TRBV5-6 and TRBJ2-5; D remains unclear. The CDR3 has 13 residues. Between the trimmed V and J ends, which lost 1 base and 6 bases, there was a span of 10 bases. Germline V gene data show CDR1 as SGHDT and CDR2 as YYEEEE. CDR3 residues: CASSLPGRKTQYF. The CDR3 nucleotides are TGTGCCAGCAGCTTGCCAGGCAGAAAGACCCAGTACTTC.

This chain uses TRBV4-1 with TRBJ2-7, with D possibly matching TRBD1 (5 bases). V dropped 1 base and J dropped 5 bases, with 15 bases sitting between them. CDR1 and CDR2 from the germline V gene are MGHRA and YSYEKL. The CDR3 covers 15 residues. CDR3 coding DNA: TGCGCCAGCAGCCAAGCCCCAGGGTATTCGCACGAGCAGTACTTC. This codes for CASSQAPGYSHEQYF.

The chain employs TRBV19 and TRBJ2-7; D possibly uses TRBD1 or TRBD2 (5 bases each). In germline, CDR1 is LNHDA, CDR2 SQIVND (reference sequence). Trimming cost V 7 bases and J 2 bases, with 9 bases left between them. The CDR3 has 12 amino acids. Here the CDR3 reads CASMGPTYEQYF. CDR3 coding DNA: TGTGCCAGTATGGGACCGACCTACGAGCAGTACTTC.

The rearrangement joins TRBV18 to TRBJ1-3; D may be TRBD1 (5 bases). V was pared by 1 base and J by 1 base, with 17 bases between. The germline CDR1 and CDR2 sequences are KGHSH and LQKENI. This CDR3 is built from 18 residues. In DNA form, the CDR3 reads TGTGCCAGCTCACCACTGTCAGGGTTGGAAGTTTCTGGAAACACCATATATTTT. The encoded protein is CASSPLSGLEVSGNTIYF.